This T cell receptor beta chain appears in the sequencing data of a study of regulatory T cells in long-lasting Graves disease. Study context: Duration of antithyroid drug therapy among newly diagnosed Graves' patients was under 3 months.

Arm-PCR of CDR3 regions with iRepertoire HTBI primers generated TCR beta libraries. TCRdb reprocessed the multiplex PCR reads via MiXCR and lists one record per CDR3 protein. Altogether roughly 610,000 distinct CDR3 sequences are present, roughly 15% being singletons, with the ten largest covering 15% to 20%. The time point is: newly diagnosed GD, antithyroid drugs for less than 3 months. The authors made the TCR library using RNA they extracted from PBMCs. An endocrinology department in Xi'an, China, supplied the patients. Staff took about 9.8 milliliters of peripheral blood and put it into EDTA tubes. Germline V gene sequence: CDR1 LNHDA, CDR2 SQIVND (reference sequence). The CDR3 consists of 14 residues. Trimming shortened V by 5 bases and J by 2 bases, and 12 bases separated the two germline ends. This clonotype was observed many times. The sample was also reused in another study, on T cells in Graves' hyperthyroidism and ophthalmopathy. That study reports: TCR CDR3 underwent first-round RT-PCR with the HTBI primer set.

The sequencing used peripheral blood mononuclear cells (PBMCs), collected at new diagnosis, from a patient treated with antithyroid drugs. The rearrangement links TRBV19 to TRBJ2-5; possibly TRBD2 for D (6 bases). The TCR originated in a woman in her twenties or thirties with Graves disease. This CDR3 is CASSAGPQQETQYF. The DNA of the CDR3 is TGTGCCAGTAGTGCGGGACCTCAGCAAGAGACCCAGTACTTC.